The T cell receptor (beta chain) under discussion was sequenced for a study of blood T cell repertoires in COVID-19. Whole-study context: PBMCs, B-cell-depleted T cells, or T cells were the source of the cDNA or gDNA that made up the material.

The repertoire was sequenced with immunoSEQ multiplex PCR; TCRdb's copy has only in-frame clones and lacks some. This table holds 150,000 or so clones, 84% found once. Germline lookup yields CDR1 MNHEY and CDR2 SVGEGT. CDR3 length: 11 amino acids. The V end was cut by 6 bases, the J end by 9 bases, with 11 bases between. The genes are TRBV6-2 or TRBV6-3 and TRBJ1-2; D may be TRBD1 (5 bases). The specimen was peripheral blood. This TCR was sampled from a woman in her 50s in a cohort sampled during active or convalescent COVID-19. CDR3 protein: CASSRTWSYTF. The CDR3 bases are TGTGCCAGCAGCCGGACATGGAGCTACACCTTC.